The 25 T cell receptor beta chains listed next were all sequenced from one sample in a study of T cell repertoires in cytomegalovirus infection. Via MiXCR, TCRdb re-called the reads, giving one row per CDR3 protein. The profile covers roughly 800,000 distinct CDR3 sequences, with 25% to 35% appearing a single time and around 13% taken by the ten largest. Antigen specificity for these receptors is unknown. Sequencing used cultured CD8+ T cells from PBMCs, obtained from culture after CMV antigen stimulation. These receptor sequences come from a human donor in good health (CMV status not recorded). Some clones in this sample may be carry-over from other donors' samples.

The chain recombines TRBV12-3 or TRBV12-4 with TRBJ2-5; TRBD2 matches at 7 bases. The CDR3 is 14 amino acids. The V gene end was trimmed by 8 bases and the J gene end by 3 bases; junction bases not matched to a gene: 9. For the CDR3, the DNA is TGTGCCAGCCAGCCCTTCGCGGGGGAAGAGACCCAGTACTTC. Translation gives CASQPFAGEETQYF.

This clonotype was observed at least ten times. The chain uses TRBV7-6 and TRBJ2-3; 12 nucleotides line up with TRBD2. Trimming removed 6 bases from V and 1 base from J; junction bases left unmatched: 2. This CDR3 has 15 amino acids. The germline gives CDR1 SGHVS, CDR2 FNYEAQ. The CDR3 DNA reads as TGTGCCAGCAGACGACTAGCGGGAGGCACAGATACGCAGTATTTT. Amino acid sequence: CASRRLAGGTDTQYF.

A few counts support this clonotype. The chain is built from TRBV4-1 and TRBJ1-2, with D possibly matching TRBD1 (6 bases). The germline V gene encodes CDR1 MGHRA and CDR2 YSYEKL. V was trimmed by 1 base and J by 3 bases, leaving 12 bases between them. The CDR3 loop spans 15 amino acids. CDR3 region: CASSQGPDSYYGYTF. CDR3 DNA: TGCGCCAGCAGCCAAGGCCCGGACAGCTACTATGGCTACACCTTC.

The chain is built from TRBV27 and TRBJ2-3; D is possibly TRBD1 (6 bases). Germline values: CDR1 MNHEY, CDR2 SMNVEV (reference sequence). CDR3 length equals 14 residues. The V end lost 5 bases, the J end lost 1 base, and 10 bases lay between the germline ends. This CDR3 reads CASSPGHRTDTQYF. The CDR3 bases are TGTGCCAGCAGTCCGGGACACCGCACAGATACGCAGTATTTT.

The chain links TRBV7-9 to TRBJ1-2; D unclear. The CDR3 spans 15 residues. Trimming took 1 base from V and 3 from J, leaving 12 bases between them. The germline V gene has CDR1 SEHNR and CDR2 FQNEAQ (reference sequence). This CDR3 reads CASSLDFLADYGYTF. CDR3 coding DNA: TGTGCCAGCAGCTTAGATTTTTTGGCAGACTATGGCTACACCTTC.

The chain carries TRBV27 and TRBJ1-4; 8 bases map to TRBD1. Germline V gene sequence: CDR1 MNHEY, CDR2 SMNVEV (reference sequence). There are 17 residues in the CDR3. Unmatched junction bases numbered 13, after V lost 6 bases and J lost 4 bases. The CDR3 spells CASSPFGQGLDNEKLFF. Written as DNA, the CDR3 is TGTGCCAGCAGCCCGTTTGGACAGGGCTTGGATAATGAAAAACTGTTTTTT.

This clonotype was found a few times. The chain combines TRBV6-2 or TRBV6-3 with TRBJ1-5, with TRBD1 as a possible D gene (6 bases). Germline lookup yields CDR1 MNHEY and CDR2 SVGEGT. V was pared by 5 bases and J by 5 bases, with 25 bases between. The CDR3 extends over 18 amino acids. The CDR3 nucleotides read TGTGCCAGCAGTAACCCAGGGGAAATCTTATATGGCGATCAGCCCCAGCATTTT. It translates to CASSNPGEILYGDQPQHF.

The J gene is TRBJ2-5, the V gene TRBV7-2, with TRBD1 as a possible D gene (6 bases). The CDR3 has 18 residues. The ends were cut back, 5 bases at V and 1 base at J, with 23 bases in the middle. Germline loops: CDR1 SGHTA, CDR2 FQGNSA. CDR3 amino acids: CASSTDLDRSSIQETQYF. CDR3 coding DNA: TGTGCCAGCAGCACAGATCTGGACAGAAGTAGTATCCAAGAGACCCAGTACTTC.

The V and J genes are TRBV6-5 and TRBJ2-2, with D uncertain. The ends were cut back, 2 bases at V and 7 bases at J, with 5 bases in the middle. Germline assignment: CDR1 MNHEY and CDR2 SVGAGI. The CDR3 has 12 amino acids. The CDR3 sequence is CASSYRLGELFF. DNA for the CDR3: TGTGCCAGCAGTTACCGACTCGGGGAGCTGTTTTTT.

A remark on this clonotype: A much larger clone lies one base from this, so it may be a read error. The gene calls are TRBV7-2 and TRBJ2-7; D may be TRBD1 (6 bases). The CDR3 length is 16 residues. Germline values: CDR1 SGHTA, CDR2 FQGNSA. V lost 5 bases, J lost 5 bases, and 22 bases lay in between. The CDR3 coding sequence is TGTGCCAGCAGCCCTCACGGACTTTACAAGGGGGACGAGCAGTACTTC. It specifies CASSPHGLYKGDEQYF.

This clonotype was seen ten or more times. The chain's CDR3 is CASSLVVRAGNYNEQFF. Written as DNA, the CDR3 is TGTGCCAGCAGCTTAGTAGTAAGAGCGGGGAATTACAATGAGCAGTTCTTC. This chain connects TRBV7-2 to TRBJ2-1, with 7 positions matching TRBD2. This CDR3 region has 17 residues. Trimming at V came to 1 base and at J to 4 bases, leaving 10 bases not matched to a gene. Germline CDR1 reads SGHTA; CDR2 reads FQGNSA.

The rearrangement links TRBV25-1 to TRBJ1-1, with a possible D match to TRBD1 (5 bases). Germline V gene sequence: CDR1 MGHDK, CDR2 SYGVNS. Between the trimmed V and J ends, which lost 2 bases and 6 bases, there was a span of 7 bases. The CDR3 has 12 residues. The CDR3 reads CASSEPGAEAFF. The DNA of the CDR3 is TGTGCCAGCAGTGAACCGGGGGCTGAAGCTTTCTTT.

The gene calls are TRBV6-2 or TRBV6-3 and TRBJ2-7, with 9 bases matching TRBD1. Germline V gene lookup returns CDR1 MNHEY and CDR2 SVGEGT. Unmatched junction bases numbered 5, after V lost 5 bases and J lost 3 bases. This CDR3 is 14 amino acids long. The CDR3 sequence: CASSRTGANYEQYV. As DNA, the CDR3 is TGTGCCAGCAGTAGGACAGGGGCAAACTACGAGCAGTACGTC.

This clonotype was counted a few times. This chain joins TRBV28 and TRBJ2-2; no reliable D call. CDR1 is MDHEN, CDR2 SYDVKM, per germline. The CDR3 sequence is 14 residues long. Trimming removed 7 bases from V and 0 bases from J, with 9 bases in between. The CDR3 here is CASIGGPNTGELFF. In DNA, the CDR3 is TGTGCCAGCATCGGCGGTCCGAACACCGGGGAGCTGTTTTTT.

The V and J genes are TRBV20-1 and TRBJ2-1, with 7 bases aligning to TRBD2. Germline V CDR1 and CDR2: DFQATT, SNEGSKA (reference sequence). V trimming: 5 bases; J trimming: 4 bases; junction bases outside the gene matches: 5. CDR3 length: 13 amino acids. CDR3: CSAPSGGYNEQFF. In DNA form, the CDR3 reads TGCAGTGCTCCCTCGGGGGGTTACAATGAGCAGTTCTTC.

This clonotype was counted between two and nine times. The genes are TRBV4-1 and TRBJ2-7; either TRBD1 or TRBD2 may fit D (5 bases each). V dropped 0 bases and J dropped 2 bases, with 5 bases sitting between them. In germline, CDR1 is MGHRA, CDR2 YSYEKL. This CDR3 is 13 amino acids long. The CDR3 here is CASSQEGAYEQYF. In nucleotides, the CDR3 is TGCGCCAGCAGCCAAGAGGGGGCCTACGAGCAGTACTTC.

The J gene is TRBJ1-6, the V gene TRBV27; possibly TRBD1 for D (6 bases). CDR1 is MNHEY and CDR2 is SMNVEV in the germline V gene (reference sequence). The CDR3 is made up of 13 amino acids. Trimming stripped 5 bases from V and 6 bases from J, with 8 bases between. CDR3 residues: CASSTGANSPLHF. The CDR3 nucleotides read TGTGCCAGCAGTACGGGGGCTAATTCACCCCTCCACTTT.

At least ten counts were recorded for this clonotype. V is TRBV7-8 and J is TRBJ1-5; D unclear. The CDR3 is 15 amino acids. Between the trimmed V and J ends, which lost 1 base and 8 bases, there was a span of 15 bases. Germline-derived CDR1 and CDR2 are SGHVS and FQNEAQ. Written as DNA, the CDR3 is TGTGCCAGCAGCTTAGATGTTGGGAAGCCGAAGCCCCAGCATTTT. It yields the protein CASSLDVGKPKPQHF.

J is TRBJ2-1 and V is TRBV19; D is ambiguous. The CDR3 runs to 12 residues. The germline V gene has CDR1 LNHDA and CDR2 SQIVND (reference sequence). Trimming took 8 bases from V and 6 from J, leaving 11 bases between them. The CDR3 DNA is TGTGCCAGTGTAAGTGGTACCAATGAGCAGTTCTTC. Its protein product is CASVSGTNEQFF.

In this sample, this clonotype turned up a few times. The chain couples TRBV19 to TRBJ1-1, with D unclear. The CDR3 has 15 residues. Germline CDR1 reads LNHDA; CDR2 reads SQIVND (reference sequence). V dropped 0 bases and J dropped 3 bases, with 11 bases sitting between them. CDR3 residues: CASSIEGERDTEAFF. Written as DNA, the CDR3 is TGTGCCAGTAGTATAGAAGGTGAAAGGGACACTGAAGCTTTCTTT.

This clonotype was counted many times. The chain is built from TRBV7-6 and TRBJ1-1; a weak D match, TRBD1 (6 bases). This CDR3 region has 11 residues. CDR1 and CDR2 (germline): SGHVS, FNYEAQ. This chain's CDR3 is CALREGAEAFF. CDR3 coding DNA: TGTGCTTTGCGGGAGGGGGCTGAAGCTTTCTTT.

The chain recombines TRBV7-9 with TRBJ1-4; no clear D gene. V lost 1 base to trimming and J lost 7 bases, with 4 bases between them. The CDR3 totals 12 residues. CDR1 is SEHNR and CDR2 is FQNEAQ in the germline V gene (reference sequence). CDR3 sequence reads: CASSLGAEKLFF. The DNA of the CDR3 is TGTGCCAGCAGCTTAGGAGCTGAAAAACTGTTTTTT.

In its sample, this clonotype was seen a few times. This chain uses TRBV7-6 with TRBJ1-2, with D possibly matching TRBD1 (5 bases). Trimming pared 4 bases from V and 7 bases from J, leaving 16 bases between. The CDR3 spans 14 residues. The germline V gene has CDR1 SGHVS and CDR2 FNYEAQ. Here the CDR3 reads CASSSGTEIRGYTF. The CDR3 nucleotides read TGTGCCAGCAGCTCCGGGACCGAAATACGTGGCTACACCTTC.

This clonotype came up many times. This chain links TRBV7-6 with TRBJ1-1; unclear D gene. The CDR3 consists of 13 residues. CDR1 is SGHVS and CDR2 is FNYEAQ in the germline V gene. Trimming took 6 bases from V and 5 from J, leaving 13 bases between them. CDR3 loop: CASSLGGETEAFF. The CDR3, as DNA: TGTGCCAGCAGTCTTGGTGGGGAAACTGAAGCTTTCTTT.

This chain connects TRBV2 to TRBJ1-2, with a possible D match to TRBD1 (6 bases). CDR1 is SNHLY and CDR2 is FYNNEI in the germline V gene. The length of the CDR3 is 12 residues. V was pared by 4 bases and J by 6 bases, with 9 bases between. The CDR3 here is CASSAGVHGYTF. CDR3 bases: TGTGCCAGCAGTGCAGGGGTGCATGGCTACACCTTC. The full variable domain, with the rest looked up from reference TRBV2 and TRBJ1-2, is EPEVTQTPSHQVTQMGQEVILRCVPISNHLYFYWYRQILGQKVEFLVSFYNNEISEKSEIFDDQFSVERPDGSNFTLKIRSTKLEDSAMYFCASSAGVHGYTFGSGTRLTVV.